This T cell receptor (beta chain) is from a study of OX40 agonist ivuxolimab in advanced cancers. As for this clone: Its antigen is as yet unknown.

The CDR3 length is 12 residues. V lost 3 bases and J lost 5, with 9 bases in between. CDR1 is SGHNT, CDR2 YYREEE, per germline (reference sequence). The data were produced by immunoSEQ multiplex PCR, yet TCRdb's version contains in-frame clones alone and is incomplete. The sample holds more than 35,000 clones, less than 85% seen once. General study findings and limits: In a subset of nonresponders, normalized T-cell clonal expansion was also low. Clonal expansion among partial responders at 0.1-3.0 mg/kg ranked near the lowest.

V usage is TRBV5-4 and J usage is TRBJ2-7; perhaps TRBD2 as D (7 bases). Sequenced here: CD4+ or CD8+ T cells sorted from blood, sampled in a trial of the OX40 agonist ivuxolimab. The sequence was collected from an adult with an advanced solid tumor such as melanoma, head and neck, liver or kidney cancer. Here the CDR3 DNA reads TGTGCCAGCAGCTGGGGGGGCCACGAGCAGTACTTC. Protein sequence: CASSWGGHEQYF.